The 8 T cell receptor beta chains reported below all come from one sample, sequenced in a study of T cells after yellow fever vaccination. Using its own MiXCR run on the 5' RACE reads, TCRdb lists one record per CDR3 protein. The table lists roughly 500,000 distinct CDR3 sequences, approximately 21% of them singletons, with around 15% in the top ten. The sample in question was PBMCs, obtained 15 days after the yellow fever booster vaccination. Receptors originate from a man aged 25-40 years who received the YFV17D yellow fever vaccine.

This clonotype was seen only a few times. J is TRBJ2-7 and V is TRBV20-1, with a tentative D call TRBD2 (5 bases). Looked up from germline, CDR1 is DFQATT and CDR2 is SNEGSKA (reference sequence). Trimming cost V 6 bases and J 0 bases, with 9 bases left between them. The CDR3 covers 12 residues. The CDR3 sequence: CSAKRNSYEQYF. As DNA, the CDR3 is TGCAGTGCGAAGCGGAACTCCTACGAGCAGTACTTC.

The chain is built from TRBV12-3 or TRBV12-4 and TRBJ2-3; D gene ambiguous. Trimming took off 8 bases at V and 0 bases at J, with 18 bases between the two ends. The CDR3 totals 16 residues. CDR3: CASWSGISPSTDTQYF. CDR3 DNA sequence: TGTGCCAGCTGGTCTGGTATTTCCCCTAGCACAGATACGCAGTATTTT.

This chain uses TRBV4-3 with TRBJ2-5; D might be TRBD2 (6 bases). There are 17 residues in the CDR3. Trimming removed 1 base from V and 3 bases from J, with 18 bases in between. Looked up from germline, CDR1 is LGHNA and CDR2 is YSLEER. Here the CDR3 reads CASSQVSGRRGKETQYF. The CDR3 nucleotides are TGCGCCAGCAGCCAAGTTAGCGGCCGGAGAGGGAAAGAGACCCAGTACTTC.

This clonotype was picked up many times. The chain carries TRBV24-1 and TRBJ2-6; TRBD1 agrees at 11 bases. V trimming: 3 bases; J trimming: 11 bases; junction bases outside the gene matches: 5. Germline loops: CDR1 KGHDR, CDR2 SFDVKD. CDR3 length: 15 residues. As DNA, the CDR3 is TGTGCCACCAGTGATGGGGGACAGGGGGGTTACGTCCTGACTTTC. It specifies CATSDGGQGGYVLTF.

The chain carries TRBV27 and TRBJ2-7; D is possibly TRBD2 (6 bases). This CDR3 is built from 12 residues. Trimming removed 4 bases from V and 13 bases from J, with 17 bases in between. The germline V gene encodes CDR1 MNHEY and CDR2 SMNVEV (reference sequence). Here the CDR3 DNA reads TGTGCCAGCAGTTCCTCGGGACTCCCGCGCTACTTC. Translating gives CASSSSGLPRYF.

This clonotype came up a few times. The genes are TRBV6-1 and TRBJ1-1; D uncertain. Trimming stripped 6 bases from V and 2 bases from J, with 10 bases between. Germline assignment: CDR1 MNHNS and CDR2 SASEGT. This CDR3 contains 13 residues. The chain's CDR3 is CASRGLLNTEAFF. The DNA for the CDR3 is TGTGCCAGCAGGGGCCTTCTAAACACTGAAGCTTTCTTT.

CDR3 in DNA: TGCAGTGCTCCACAATACAATGAGCAGTTCTTC. This translates into CSAPQYNEQFF. The V and J genes are TRBV20-1 and TRBJ2-1; D ambiguous. Germline V CDR1 and CDR2: DFQATT, SNEGSKA (reference sequence). Trimming removed 5 bases at V and 4 bases at J, with 6 bases between. The CDR3 totals 11 residues.

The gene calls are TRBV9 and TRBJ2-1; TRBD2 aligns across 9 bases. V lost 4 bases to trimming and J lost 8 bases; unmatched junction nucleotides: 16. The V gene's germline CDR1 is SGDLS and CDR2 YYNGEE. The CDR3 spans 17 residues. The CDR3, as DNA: TGTGCCAGCAGCCTCACTCCACCGGGACTAGCCTCTCATGAGCAGTTCTTC. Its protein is CASSLTPPGLASHEQFF.